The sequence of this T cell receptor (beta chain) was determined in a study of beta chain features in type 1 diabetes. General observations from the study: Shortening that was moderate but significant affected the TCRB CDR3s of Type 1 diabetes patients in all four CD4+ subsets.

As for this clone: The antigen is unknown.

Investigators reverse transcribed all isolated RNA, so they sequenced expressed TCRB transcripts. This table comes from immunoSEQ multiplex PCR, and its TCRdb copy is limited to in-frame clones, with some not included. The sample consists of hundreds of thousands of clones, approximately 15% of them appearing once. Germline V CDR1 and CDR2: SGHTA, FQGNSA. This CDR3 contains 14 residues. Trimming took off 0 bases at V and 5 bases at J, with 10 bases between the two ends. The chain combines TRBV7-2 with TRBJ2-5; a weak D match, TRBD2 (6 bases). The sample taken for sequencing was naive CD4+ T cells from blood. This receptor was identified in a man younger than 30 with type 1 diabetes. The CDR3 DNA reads TGTGCCAGCAGCTTAGCGGGCGGGGCCGAGACCCAGTACTTC. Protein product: CASSLAGGAETQYF.